The 2 T cell receptor beta chains below were found in one sample sequenced in a study of CD8 T cell repertoires and HIV-1 epitope variants. TCRdb's table, derived via immunoSEQ multiplex PCR, lists solely in-frame clones and lacks some. The data contain about 4,600 clones, 67% of them singletons. For these TCRs, the target antigens are not known. Sequences were obtained from cultured CD8+ T cells derived from PBMCs. These receptors all stem from a male donor with HIV.

The chain carries TRBV15 and TRBJ2-1; 10 bases fit TRBD2. The germline CDR1 and CDR2 sequences are LNHNV and YYDKDF (reference sequence). V shed 4 bases, J shed 13 bases, and the junction held 13 bases outside the gene matches. CDR3 size: 15 residues. DNA of the CDR3: TGTGCCACCAGCACCGCAAGGGGGCTAGCGGGAGCTCAGTTCTTC. Its translation: CATSTARGLAGAQFF.

This rearrangement joins TRBV4-1 to TRBJ1-3; unclear D gene. The CDR3 is 17 amino acids. Trimming stripped 4 bases from V and 0 bases from J, with 16 bases between. In germline, CDR1 is MGHRA, CDR2 YSYEKL. Here the CDR3 reads CASSPGRVGLSGNTIYF. CDR3 sequence (DNA): TGCGCCAGCAGCCCCGGACGGGTTGGACTCTCTGGAAACACCATATATTTT.